This T cell receptor (beta chain) was sequenced in a study of blood T cells in healthy people across ages (dated by TCRdb to between 2015 and 2016). Study-wide context: Template switching captured roughly one uniquely barcoded TCR beta cDNA molecule per two T cells in model experiments. Age-related changes in TCR beta repertoire diversity were measured in the study by deep sequencing normalized with unique cDNA molecular identifiers. The donors were divided into four age groups: young (average approximately 17 years), middle-aged (approximately 41), aged (around 59) and long-lived (about 90). To avoid experimental bias, donors of different ages were randomly spread across the sequencing lanes. For two donors (one aged 18 to 30 and one aged 80 or older), the study analyzed two additional independent replicas of 1 million unique cDNA reads from the same blood draw. The paper's findings and limits, for the study overall: Because the CMV infection status of the donors was unknown, age-related changes in expanded clonotypes may potentially have been confounded. Observed TCR beta diversity per million T cells fell roughly linearly with age, and a significant reduction was already apparent by age roughly 40. There was a strong correlation between observed TCR beta diversity and the percentage of naive T cells measured by flow cytometry. Conclusive comparison of naive and antigen-experienced compartments was prevented by the profiling of bulk unsorted PBMCs. Estimates of total diversity based on one million sequenced T cells were regarded as lower bounds and as underestimates. Compared with the aged group, the long-lived group had more naive CD4+ T cells, fewer expanded clones and increased TCR diversity, a pattern suggesting age selection.

The library came from 5' RACE. Sequencing took place on an Illumina HiSeq 2500. A second PCR of roughly 7 to 11 cycles was performed with a sample-barcoded 5' primer and a J-beta primer mix. Each TCR beta cDNA molecule received a unique molecular identifier from a template-switch 5' adaptor carrying 12 random nucleotides. Each sample yielded at least 2.5 million CDR3-containing paired-end reads. The Mint cDNA synthesis kit, primed by a TRBC-specific oligonucleotide, was used to synthesize first-strand cDNA from all RNA. Following uracil-DNA glycosylase treatment, all cDNA underwent a first 18-cycle PCR with the universal primers M1SS and BC2_uni_R. In the authors' own workflow: Normalization of each sample was performed by random selection of 1 million high-quality reads, each carrying a distinct molecular identifier. Instead of being binned into consensus sequences, reads that shared molecular identifiers were thrown out. MiTCR, with a Q25 quality threshold and the strictest error-elimination algorithm, was used for CDR3 identification, clonotype clustering and error correction. Lower-bound total TCR beta diversity was estimated with a nonparametric unseen species model using Euler transformation. TCRdb passed the public sequencing reads through fastp at Q25 and MiXCR, retaining productive beta sequences. A single entry per CDR3 protein holds the most common genes and DNA from its merged rows. These V and J calls derive from TCRdb rather than the authors' analysis. Within this sample are roughly 1,700,000 distinct CDR3 sequences, with about 28% of them counted one time only. Clones ranked in the top ten supply less than 9.5% of the sample.

In the case of this clonotype: This receptor's antigen is unknown. Per-base qualities were not stored, and no clone one base away is much larger.

Donors were a few dozen systemically healthy Caucasian individuals from Russia aged about 6 to 100 years. Approximately 9.3 milliliters of peripheral blood were collected from each donor into EDTA-treated Vacutainer tubes. Ficoll-Paque density-gradient centrifugation was used to isolate PBMCs, with at least 6 million per sample. Total RNA, at least 6 micrograms per sample, was extracted from PBMCs with Trizol reagent. Naive CD45RAhigh/CD27high T cell percentages were measured by flow cytometry on a PBMC aliquot from every donor. The sequence derives from a woman in her 30s in good health. Sequences were obtained from blood.

At the DNA level, the sequence is TGTGCCAGCAGTGAGTGGGGCGCGGGTCTCGGTACTGAAGCTTTCTTT. Its coded protein is CASSEWGAGLGTEAFF. The chain employs TRBV2 and TRBJ1-1; TRBD1 is possibly the D segment (5 matching bases). V lost 3 bases and J lost 5 bases; the stretch between them is 19 bases long. CDR1 SNHLY and CDR2 FYNNEI are derived from the germline V gene. The CDR3, cysteine through phenylalanine, is 16 amino acids long. Solely the CDR3 DNA is kept, with 48 bases framed from the first base.